The source of this T cell receptor beta chain is a study of cytomegalovirus exposure and HLA in healthy donors. Remarks on this clone: As yet, its antigen is unknown.

The study, taken as a whole, reports: The tendency of first-cohort TCR clusters to co-occur in the 110 or so validation repertoires emerged from a later analysis. Rarity marked most TCR sequences, yet some public TCRs occurred in many donors. Cytomegalovirus-associated status was assigned to about 150 TCR beta chains. A classifier reportedly called cytomegalovirus status with high sensitivity and specificity.

The data were produced by immunoSEQ multiplex PCR, yet TCRdb's version contains in-frame clones alone and is incomplete. The sample includes approximately 170,000 clones, 85% of them seen just once. The CDR3 is made up of 14 amino acids. Germline V gene lookup returns CDR1 SNHLY and CDR2 FYNNEI. J was trimmed by 8 bases and V by 6 bases; bases with no gene match: 11. This clonotype originated in a man between 18 and 29 years old in good health and CMV-seropositive. Sample: PBMCs. The gene calls are TRBV2 and TRBJ2-7; 9 bases fit TRBD1. CDR3 sequence: CASRQTGGAPQQYF. The CDR3 DNA sequence: TGTGCCAGCAGGCAGACAGGGGGGGCCCCTCAGCAGTACTTC. Variable domain in full (rest from reference TRBV2 and TRBJ2-7): EPEVTQTPSHQVTQMGQEVILRCVPISNHLYFYWYRQILGQKVEFLVSFYNNEISEKSEIFDDQFSVERPDGSNFTLKIRSTKLEDSAMYFCASRQTGGAPQQYFGPGTRLTVT.